This T cell receptor (beta chain) was identified during a study of PD-1 blockade in classical Hodgkin lymphoma (TCRdb year 2020). Regarding the research as a whole: Nivolumab dosing was 3 mg/kg intravenously every 2 weeks, continuing until either disease progression or unacceptable toxicity. A peripheral blood immune signature of response to PD-1 blockade in classical Hodgkin lymphoma was defined using TCR beta sequencing and CyTOF.

Concerning this clone itself: Its antigen specificity is not known. Base qualities are not provided; no much larger clone lies one nucleotide away.

Genomic DNA was isolated using the Qiagen DNeasy kit from unsorted PBMCs as well as from negatively selected CD4+ and CD8+ fractions. TCR beta CDR3 regions were subjected to amplification by immunoSEQ multiplex PCR with primers that anneal to V and J segments. A synthetic immune receptor repertoire was used to minimize amplification bias, and remaining bias was computationally removed after sequencing. On the study's bioinformatics: Custom Python scripts were used to quantify repertoire diversity as the Shannon entropy index. The unsorted, CD4+ and CD8+ repertoires were each analyzed separately, with the exception of combined analyses, where CD4+ and CD8+ sequences were merged in silico. Clonal expansion was defined as a frequency increase of at least 2-fold after treatment compared with C1D1, and clones undetected at baseline were assigned a pseudocount of 0.5. Clones with 0 or 1 copy at C1D1 were defined as singleton clones, while clones with 2 or more copies were defined as non-singleton clones. Clones expanded in unsorted samples were labelled as CD4+, CD8+ or unknown by matching protein sequences in sorted samples from the same patient. Wilcoxon tests on paired samples were used to test diversity changes from C1D1 to C4D1. The clones in this table, taken by TCRdb from immuneACCESS, are in-frame only. Not every clone is retained; where verified, under half of the shortfall comes from an unresolved V gene, and the cause of the rest is unknown. Clonal size and the V and J genes are those of that table, whereas D and trimming came from the DNA. The sample profile shows around 50,000 clones; approximately 90% of them were found once. The ten largest clones take up roughly 10% of the sample.

According to the study, the label for this sample's time point signals: cycle 2 day 1 (C2D1) of nivolumab. All trial patients had relapsed after autologous stem cell transplantation, with cohorts A, B and C differing in prior brentuximab vedotin exposure. A total of around 60 patients with relapsed/refractory classical Hodgkin lymphoma made up the trial cohort, and each patient's best overall response was complete response, partial response or progressive disease. Single-agent nivolumab was administered to trial patients in the multi-cohort phase II CheckMate 205 trial. Best overall response was determined by an independent review committee according to the 2007 International Working Group response criteria. Trial PBMCs were collected just before the start of nivolumab (C1D1) and during therapy at cycle 2 day 1 and cycle 4 day 1. Peripheral blood was collected in 8 mL Vacutainer Cell Preparation Tubes, from which PBMCs were isolated by centrifugation and then cryopreserved.

Beyond this particular receptor, the publication reports: A significant rise by C4D1 was seen in CD4+ but not CD8+ TCR diversity (p=0.0027 vs p=0.16), with the rise being most apparent in complete responders (p=0.02). The study was limited to a single clinical trial cohort, and causes of repertoire differences, possibly disease activity or prior therapy, remained undefined. Lower diversity was seen in patients whose nivolumab began less than 1 year after ASCT, and these patients were left out of later analyses so that immune reconstitution would not confound the results. Baseline TCR diversity was reported as lower in newly diagnosed patients than in healthy donors, and lower still in relapsed/refractory patients. Trial patients achieving complete response had baseline diversity similar to newly diagnosed patients, whereas partial responders and progressors had significantly lower diversity.

The germline V gene encodes CDR1 PRHDT and CDR2 FYEKMQ (reference sequence). Reading from cysteine to phenylalanine, the CDR3 counts 14 amino acids. Left in the record is the CDR3 DNA by itself, 42 bases read in frame from the first base. V sheds 5 bases and J sheds 10 bases, leaving 17 bases between their ends. Sequencing was performed on peripheral blood mononuclear cells (PBMCs), taken before the second cycle of nivolumab. Rearrangement joined TRBV13 to TRBJ1-4; no D gene is confidently identified. This clonotype was obtained from a human donor with classical Hodgkin lymphoma. Here the CDR3 is given as CASSPSSSTGKLFF. DNA sequence: TGTGCCAGCAGCCCCTCATCTTCCACTGGAAAACTGTTTTTT.